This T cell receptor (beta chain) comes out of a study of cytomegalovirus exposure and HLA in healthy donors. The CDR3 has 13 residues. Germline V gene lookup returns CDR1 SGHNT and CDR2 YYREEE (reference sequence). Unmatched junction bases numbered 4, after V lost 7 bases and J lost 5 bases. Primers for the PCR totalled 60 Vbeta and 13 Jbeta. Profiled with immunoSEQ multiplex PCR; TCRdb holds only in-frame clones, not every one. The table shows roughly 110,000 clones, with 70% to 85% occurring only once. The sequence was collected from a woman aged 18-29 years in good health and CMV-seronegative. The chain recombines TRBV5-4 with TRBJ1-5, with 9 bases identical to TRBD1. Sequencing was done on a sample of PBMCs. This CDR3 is CASGTGGDQPQHF. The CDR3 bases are TGTGCCAGCGGAACAGGGGGCGATCAGCCCCAGCATTTT.